Presented here are 25 T cell receptor beta chains from one specimen sequenced in a study of blood T cells in healthy people across ages. Alongside a J-beta primer mix, a sample-barcoded 5' primer served in a second PCR lasting about 7 to 11 cycles. TCRdb reprocessed the 5' RACE reads with MiXCR, giving one entry per CDR3 protein. This table holds fewer than 800,000 distinct CDR3 sequences, 21% found once. Sequenced: blood. These receptors were taken from a man between 65 and 79 years old in good health.

This clonotype was seen ten or more times. The rearrangement links TRBV7-2 to TRBJ2-7; 7 bases align to TRBD2. The J segment lost 6 bases and the V segment lost 5 bases, leaving 10 bases of the junction unmatched. The CDR3 covers 14 residues. From germline, CDR1 is SGHTA and CDR2 FQGNSA. Written as DNA, the CDR3 is TGTGCCAGCAGCACGGGACTACCTTCAGCCGAGCAGTACTTC. Its protein product is CASSTGLPSAEQYF.

The chain has TRBV11-2 and TRBJ1-3, with TRBD1 matching over 10 bases. The CDR3 is 17 amino acids. CDR1 is SGHAT and CDR2 is FQNNGV in the germline V gene. V shed 5 bases, J shed 0 bases, and the junction held 7 bases outside the gene matches. Here the CDR3 DNA reads TGTGCCAGCAGCCCACGACAGGGGGCTGTCTCTGGAAACACCATATATTTT. Its translation: CASSPRQGAVSGNTIYF.

This clonotype was seen a handful of times. V and J are TRBV12-3 or TRBV12-4 and TRBJ2-7; D perhaps matches TRBD2 (7 bases). Trimming removed 0 bases from V and 3 bases from J, with 12 bases in between. The CDR3 is 15 residues long. CDR3 sequence (DNA): TGTGCCAGCAGTTTAGCGGGAGGGGGAGTCTACGAGCAGTACTTC. Amino acid sequence: CASSLAGGGVYEQYF.

The chain joins TRBV7-6 to TRBJ2-1; weak D call: TRBD1 (6 bases). The ends were cut back, 0 bases at V and 11 bases at J, with 11 bases in the middle. The CDR3 runs 13 residues. Germline CDR1 is SGHVS and CDR2 is FNYEAQ. For the CDR3, the DNA is TGTGCCAGCAGCTTAGCGGGGGCCGCCAAGCAGTTCTTC. Its translation: CASSLAGAAKQFF.

This clonotype was observed a handful of times. CDR3 residues: CASSLQLSGANVLTF. The CDR3 region has the DNA TGTGCCAGCAGCTTACAGCTCTCTGGGGCCAACGTCCTGACTTTC. This sequence joins TRBV7-2 and TRBJ2-6; no definite D call. In germline, CDR1 is SGHTA, CDR2 FQGNSA. V was pared by 2 bases and J by 0 bases, with 5 bases between. This CDR3 region has 15 residues.

This clonotype was observed a few times. V is TRBV20-1 and J is TRBJ2-7; D not certain. CDR1 and CDR2 (germline): DFQATT, SNEGSKA (reference sequence). With 1 base removed from V and 0 bases from J, the gap between germline ends came to 13 bases. The CDR3 extends over 15 amino acids. Written as DNA, the CDR3 is TGCAGTGCTAGAGCCTCGCAGACCATCTCCTACGAGCAGTACTTC. Amino acid sequence: CSARASQTISYEQYF.

The V gene is TRBV20-1, the J gene TRBJ2-3; D possibly corresponds to TRBD2 (5 bases). Trimming took off 0 bases at V and 3 bases at J, with 13 bases between the two ends. In germline, CDR1 is DFQATT, CDR2 SNEGSKA (reference sequence). This CDR3 contains 15 residues. In DNA form, the CDR3 reads TGCAGTGCTAGAGATCGGGGTTTCGCGACAGATACGCAGTATTTT. Translating gives CSARDRGFATDTQYF.

In this sample, this clonotype turned up a few times. The chain employs TRBV5-1 and TRBJ2-5; 9 bases match TRBD1. The end of the DNA fits TRBJ2-7 better, so the J call may be wrong. The CDR3 has 14 amino acids. Germline CDR1 SGHRS, CDR2 YFSETQ. The CDR3: CASSMTGGAYEQYF. The CDR3 nucleotides read TGCGCCAGCAGCATGACAGGGGGGGCCTACGAGCAGTACTTC.

This clonotype was recorded a few times. The chain employs TRBV6-1 and TRBJ1-4; the D gene is possibly TRBD1 (5 bases). Germline lookup yields CDR1 MNHNS and CDR2 SASEGT. V dropped 8 bases and J dropped 7 bases, with 14 bases sitting between them. CDR3 size: 13 residues. The CDR3 DNA reads TGTGCCAGCCGGCAGGGTGAAATTGAAAAACTGTTTTTT. Its protein product is CASRQGEIEKLFF.

This chain links TRBV6-5 with TRBJ2-2; D uncertain. Trimming removed 7 bases from V and 4 bases from J, with 13 bases in between. CDR1 is MNHEY, CDR2 SVGAGI, per germline. CDR3 length: 14 residues. The CDR3 coding sequence is TGTGCCAGCATGGACCTTCTAGTCACCGGGGAGCTGTTTTTT. Its protein is CASMDLLVTGELFF.

The chain is built from TRBV12-3 or TRBV12-4 and TRBJ2-5; TRBD2 matches at 10 bases. The CDR3 runs 17 residues. J was trimmed by 4 bases and V by 4 bases; bases with no gene match: 12. The CDR3 DNA follows: TGTGCCAGCAGTTCTCCCTTGGGTAGCGGGAGGATAGAGACCCAGTACTTC. Translating gives CASSSPLGSGRIETQYF.

The J gene is TRBJ2-2, the V gene TRBV19; 7 nucleotides align to TRBD1. There are 15 residues in the CDR3. Per germline, CDR1 LNHDA and CDR2 SQIVND (reference sequence). V lost 10 bases and J lost 0; bases outside the gene matches: 8. The CDR3 here is CATLGGSTNTGELFF. CDR3 nucleotide sequence: TGTGCCACCCTAGGGGGCAGCACGAACACCGGGGAGCTGTTTTTT.

This clonotype was counted only a few times. This chain joins TRBV12-3 or TRBV12-4 and TRBJ1-2, with TRBD1 as a possible D gene (5 bases). The CDR3 extends over 13 amino acids. Trimming took off 3 bases at V and 8 bases at J, with 13 bases between the two ends. CDR3: CASSFSPGTGYTF. The CDR3 nucleotides read TGTGCCAGCAGTTTTTCTCCAGGGACCGGCTACACCTTC.

This clonotype was picked up a small number of times. This chain joins TRBV7-6 and TRBJ1-5; D is unclear. CDR1 SGHVS and CDR2 FNYEAQ come from the germline V gene. The CDR3 extends over 15 amino acids. Trimming left V 1 base short and J 4 bases short, with 11 bases between. This CDR3 is CASSLGAAFNQPQHF. The CDR3 DNA sequence: TGTGCCAGCAGCTTAGGGGCAGCGTTTAATCAGCCCCAGCATTTT.

This clonotype was picked up many times. CDR3: CSARVEAWQPQHF. The CDR3 DNA sequence: TGCAGTGCTAGAGTCGAAGCCTGGCAGCCCCAGCATTTT. The J gene is TRBJ1-5, the V gene TRBV20-1; no firm D call. The CDR3 contains 13 residues. Trimming shortened V by 1 base and J by 7 bases, and 11 bases separated the two germline ends. Looked up from germline, CDR1 is DFQATT and CDR2 is SNEGSKA (reference sequence).

This clonotype was found a few times. This chain uses TRBV3-1 with TRBJ2-2, with D hard to call. Germline loops: CDR1 LGHDT, CDR2 YNNKEL (reference sequence). V gave up 3 bases and J gave up 7 bases, with 6 bases separating them. The CDR3 consists of 12 residues. This CDR3 reads CASSQGVGELFF. DNA of the CDR3: TGTGCCAGCAGCCAGGGTGTCGGGGAGCTGTTTTTT.

There are a few counts of this clonotype. V usage is TRBV20-1 and J usage is TRBJ2-5; perhaps TRBD2 as D (6 bases). The CDR3 runs 16 residues. Trimming pared 0 bases from V and 2 bases from J, leaving 16 bases between. Germline CDR1 is DFQATT and CDR2 is SNEGSKA (reference sequence). DNA of the CDR3: TGCAGTGCTAGAGATGAAGACGGGAGTTGGCAAGAGACCCAGTACTTC. Protein sequence: CSARDEDGSWQETQYF.

This chain links TRBV20-1 with TRBJ2-1; D not resolved. This CDR3 region has 12 residues. Germline values: CDR1 DFQATT, CDR2 SNEGSKA (reference sequence). Trimming took off 6 bases at V and 8 bases at J, with 14 bases between the two ends. In DNA form, the CDR3 reads TGCAGTGCCTCAACAACGCCAGATGAGCAGTTCTTC. Its translation: CSASTTPDEQFF.

The chain joins TRBV6-5 to TRBJ1-1; a possible D gene is TRBD1 (5 bases). Germline CDR1 is MNHEY and CDR2 is SVGAGI. The CDR3 spans 17 residues. The ends were cut back, 0 bases at V and 0 bases at J, with 14 bases in the middle. The CDR3 DNA follows: TGTGCCAGCAGTTACTCGAGGGCTGGGGCGATGAACACTGAAGCTTTCTTT. Encoded protein: CASSYSRAGAMNTEAFF.

This clonotype was counted only a few times. The chain combines TRBV6-2 or TRBV6-3 with TRBJ2-1; 7 nucleotides match TRBD2. The length of the CDR3 is 16 residues. J gave up 0 bases and V 7 bases, and 9 bases lay outside the gene matches. Germline values: CDR1 MNHEY, CDR2 SVGEGT. The DNA of the CDR3 is TGTGCCAGCATATCCCTAGCGGCGAGCTCCTACAATGAGCAGTTCTTC. This sequence encodes CASISLAASSYNEQFF.

Concerning this clonotype itself: One junction end does not reproduce the germline sequence, and a read error may be involved. The CDR3 sequence is CASSISGLASSEQHF. The CDR3 DNA follows: TGTGCCAGTAGTATATCGGGACTAGCGTCCTCCGAGCAGCACTTC. This rearrangement joins TRBV19 to TRBJ2-7; 10 nucleotides match TRBD2. Germline V gene lookup returns CDR1 LNHDA and CDR2 SQIVND (reference sequence). The CDR3 is made up of 15 amino acids.

The CDR3: CASRPDIPHEQYF. Here the CDR3 DNA reads TGTGCCAGCAGACCCGACATTCCCCACGAGCAGTACTTC. The V gene is TRBV6-2 or TRBV6-3, the J gene TRBJ2-5; D is undetermined. The DNA end favors TRBJ2-7, so the J call may be wrong. This CDR3 is 13 amino acids long. The germline V gene encodes CDR1 MNHEY and CDR2 SVGEGT.

The rearrangement uses TRBV5-1 and TRBJ2-2, with D maybe TRBD1 (5 bases). Trimming took 0 bases from V and 1 from J, leaving 13 bases between them. The length of the CDR3 is 17 residues. CDR1 SGHRS and CDR2 YFSETQ come from the germline V gene. In DNA, the CDR3 is TGCGCCAGCAGCTTGGAGGCGGCAGGGCGGAACACCGGGGAGCTGTTTTTT. This codes for CASSLEAAGRNTGELFF.

V is TRBV25-1 and J is TRBJ2-3; no definite D call. Trimming stripped 6 bases from V and 2 bases from J, with 12 bases between. Germline-derived CDR1 and CDR2 are MGHDK and SYGVNS. The CDR3 runs to 14 residues. CDR3 nucleotides: TGTGCCAGCAGCCGTCAGGCGACCACAGATACGCAGTATTTT. Its translation is CASSRQATTDTQYF. The full variable domain, its missing parts supplied by reference TRBV25-1 and TRBJ2-3, is EADIYQTPRYLVIGTGKKITLECSQTMGHDKMYWYQQDPGMELHLIHYSYGVNSTEKGDLSSESTVSRIRTEHFPLTLESARPSHTSQYLCASSRQATTDTQYFGPGTRLTVL.

The chain combines TRBV29-1 with TRBJ1-1, with 10 bases that match TRBD1. The CDR3 length is 15 residues. V was clipped by 2 bases and J by 3 bases; unmatched bases: 6. Germline lookup yields CDR1 SQVTM and CDR2 ANQGSEA. In DNA, the CDR3 is TGCAGCGTTGAAAAATCCGGGACAGGGGACACTGAAGCTTTCTTT. This gives the protein CSVEKSGTGDTEAFF.